A selection of T cell receptor beta chains follows, all from one sample in a study of CD8 T cells in ankylosing spondylitis. TCRdb recomputed calls from the 5' RACE reads with MiXCR, one row per CDR3 protein. Of about 270,000 distinct CDR3 sequences detected, approximately 30% appear once; the ten largest clones hold about 4.2%. Sample: blood, either unsorted or a sorted T cell fraction (not recorded which). The source is a male donor with ankylosing spondylitis or in good health (not recorded which). Both conserved end residues are part of each CDR3. D genes are given only for firm matches. The listing skips clone size in some rows; elsewhere it reads once, few, many or a size class.

j_call v_call clone_size d_call cdr3_nt cdr3_aa
TRBJ2-5 TRBV7-8 . TRBD1 TGTGCCAGCAGCCTCGTCCTCGGGACAGGCCAAGAGACCCAGTACTTC CASSLVLGTGQETQYF
TRBJ2-2 TRBV6-1 . . TGTGCCAGCAGCCCCGACAGGTCCCTCGAGCTGTTTTTT CASSPDRSLELFF
TRBJ1-5 TRBV27 few . TGTGCCCGAGCAGGCTACGGGGCCGCCAGTTGTAGCAATCAGCCCCAGCATTTT CARAGYGAASCSNQPQHF
TRBJ2-2 TRBV20-1 . . TGCAGTGCAGCGGGCCGCGGCGGGGAGCTGTTTTTT CSAAGRGGELFF
TRBJ2-2 TRBV29-1 few . TGCAGCGTCGGAGGGTTGGACACCGGGGAGCTGTTTTTT CSVGGLDTGELFF
TRBJ2-5 TRBV20-1 . TRBD2 TGCAGTGCTACAGGGAGGGCGTCTCAAGAGACCCAGTACTTC CSATGRASQETQYF
TRBJ2-3 TRBV12-3/TRBV12-4 few TRBD2 TGTGCCAGCAGCCTGACTAGCGGTCGCACAGATACGCAGTATTTT CASSLTSGRTDTQYF
TRBJ2-1 TRBV5-1 . TRBD2 TGCGCCAGCAGCTTTCTTACTGGCGGGGGGGATTACAATGAGCAGTTCTTC CASSFLTGGGDYNEQFF
TRBJ1-2 TRBV15 few TRBD1 TGTGCCACCAGCAGAGATCGGGGGACAGGGACCTATGGCTACACCTTC CATSRDRGTGTYGYTF
TRBJ2-7 TRBV11-2 few TRBD1 TGTGCCAGCAGCCGTCGGACAGGGCATTACGAGCAGTACTTC CASSRRTGHYEQYF
TRBJ2-1 TRBV30 . . TGTGCCTGGCATAGAGGCACGCCCTACAATGAGCAGTTCTTC CAWHRGTPYNEQFF
TRBJ2-7 TRBV27 . . TGTGCCAGCGGGGCCCGGGACATCCCCTACGAGCAGTACTTC CASGARDIPYEQYF
TRBJ2-2 TRBV12-3/TRBV12-4 . TRBD2 TGTGCCAGCAGTTCACATACTAGCGGGGCCAACACCGGGGAGCTGTTTTTT CASSSHTSGANTGELFF
TRBJ1-2 TRBV5-5 few . TGTGCCAGCACCCTGTGGGTGGACTATGGCTACACCTTC CASTLWVDYGYTF
TRBJ2-7 TRBV7-9 few . TGTGCCAGCAGCCCACTTGGGGACTACGAGCAGTACTTC CASSPLGDYEQYF
TRBJ2-4 TRBV5-6 few TRBD1 TGTGCCAGCAGCTTTCTGAAGCCGGGACAGAAAAACATTCAGTACTTC CASSFLKPGQKNIQYF
TRBJ1-1 TRBV7-3 few TRBD1 TGTGCCAGCAGCTTAACGTTAGACAGGGCTCACACTGAAGCTTTCTTT CASSLTLDRAHTEAFF
TRBJ1-5 TRBV27 few TRBD1 TGTGCCAGCAGTTCCAACTGGGACAGACCAAATCAGCCCCAGCATTTT CASSSNWDRPNQPQHF
TRBJ2-7 TRBV20-1 few TRBD2 TGCAGTGCTAGAGATTTTAGCGGGGACTACGAGCAGTACTTC CSARDFSGDYEQYF
TRBJ2-3 TRBV6-1 . TRBD1 TGTGCCAGCGGCCTACCACAGGGGGCGTCAGATACGCAGTATTTT CASGLPQGASDTQYF
TRBJ1-1 TRBV29-1 few TRBD1 TGCAGCGCGAACCACGACAGGGTTCGGAGGGACACTGAAGCTTTCTTT CSANHDRVRRDTEAFF
TRBJ2-3 TRBV9 . . TGTGCCAGCAGCGGAGACCCTCGGGGGTCTGCAGATACGCAGTATTTT CASSGDPRGSADTQYF
TRBJ2-5 TRBV5-1 . . TGCGCCAGCAGCTTGGGTGATAGCGGACGGGAGACCCAGTACTTC CASSLGDSGRETQYF
TRBJ1-2 TRBV20-1 few . TGCAGTGCTAGACCCCGCGGTCGGGACGTCGACTATGGCTACACCTTC CSARPRGRDVDYGYTF
TRBJ2-7 TRBV11-2 . . TGTGCCAGCAGCTTAGATCTTTCGGAGAAGCAGTACTTC CASSLDLSEKQYF
TRBJ2-5 TRBV12-3/TRBV12-4 once . TGTGCCAGCAGTTTTGTGGGGCGAGGAGAGACCCAGTACTTC CASSFVGRGETQYF
TRBJ2-1 TRBV6-1 few TRBD1 TGTGCCAGCACCATAGGGACAGACAATGAGCAGTTCTTC CASTIGTDNEQFF
TRBJ2-1 TRBV10-3 . . TGTGCCATCAGTGAGTTCAATAACAATGAGCAGTTCTTC CAISEFNNNEQFF
TRBJ2-1 TRBV7-3 . TRBD2 TGTGCCAGCAGCCCTCGACTAGCGGATATGAGCTCCTACAATGAGCAGTTCTTC CASSPRLADMSSYNEQFF
TRBJ2-1 TRBV5-4 . . TGTGCCAGCAGCCCAGGAGGGGCTTCGGACAATGAGCAGTTCTTC CASSPGGASDNEQFF
TRBJ2-3 TRBV20-1 few TRBD2 TGCAGTGTTAAGACTAGCGGGGGGCAAGTGATGGCGCAGTATTTT CSVKTSGGQVMAQYF
TRBJ1-2 TRBV29-1 few TRBD1 TGCAGCGGGCTCGACAGGGAGGACTATGGCTACACCTTC CSGLDREDYGYTF
TRBJ2-5 TRBV7-2 few TRBD2 TGTGCCAGCAGCTACCGACTAGCGGGGGCGGAGACCCAGTACTTC CASSYRLAGAETQYF